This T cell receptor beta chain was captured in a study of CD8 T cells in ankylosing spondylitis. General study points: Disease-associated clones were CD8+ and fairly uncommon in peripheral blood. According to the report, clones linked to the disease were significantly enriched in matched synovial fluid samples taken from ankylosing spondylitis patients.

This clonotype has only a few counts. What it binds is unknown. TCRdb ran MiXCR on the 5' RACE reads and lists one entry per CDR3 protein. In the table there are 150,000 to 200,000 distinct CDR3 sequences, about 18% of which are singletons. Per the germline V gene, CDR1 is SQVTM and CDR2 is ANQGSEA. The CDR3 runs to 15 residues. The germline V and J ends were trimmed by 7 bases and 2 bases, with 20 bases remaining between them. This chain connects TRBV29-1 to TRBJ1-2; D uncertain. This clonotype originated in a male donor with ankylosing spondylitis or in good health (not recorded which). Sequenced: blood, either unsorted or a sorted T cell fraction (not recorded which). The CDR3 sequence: CSADSPIGPNYGYTF. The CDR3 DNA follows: TGCAGCGCTGACTCCCCGATTGGACCAAACTATGGCTACACCTTC.